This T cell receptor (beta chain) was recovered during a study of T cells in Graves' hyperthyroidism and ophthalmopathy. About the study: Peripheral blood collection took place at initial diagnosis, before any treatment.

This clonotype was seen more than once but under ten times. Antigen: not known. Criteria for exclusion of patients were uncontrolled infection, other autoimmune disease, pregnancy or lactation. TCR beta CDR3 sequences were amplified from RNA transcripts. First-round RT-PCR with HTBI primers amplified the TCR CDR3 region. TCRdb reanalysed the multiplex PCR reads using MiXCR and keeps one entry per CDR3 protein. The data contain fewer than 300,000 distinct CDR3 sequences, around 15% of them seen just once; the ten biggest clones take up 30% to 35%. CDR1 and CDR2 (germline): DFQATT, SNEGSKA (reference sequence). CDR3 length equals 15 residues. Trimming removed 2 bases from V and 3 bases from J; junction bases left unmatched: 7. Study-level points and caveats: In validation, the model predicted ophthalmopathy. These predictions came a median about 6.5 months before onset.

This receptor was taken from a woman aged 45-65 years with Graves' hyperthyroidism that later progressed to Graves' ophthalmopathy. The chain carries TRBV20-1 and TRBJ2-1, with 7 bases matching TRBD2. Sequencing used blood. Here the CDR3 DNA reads TGCAGTGCTAGATTAACGGGAGGCGTCTACAATGAGCAGTTCTTC. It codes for CSARLTGGVYNEQFF.